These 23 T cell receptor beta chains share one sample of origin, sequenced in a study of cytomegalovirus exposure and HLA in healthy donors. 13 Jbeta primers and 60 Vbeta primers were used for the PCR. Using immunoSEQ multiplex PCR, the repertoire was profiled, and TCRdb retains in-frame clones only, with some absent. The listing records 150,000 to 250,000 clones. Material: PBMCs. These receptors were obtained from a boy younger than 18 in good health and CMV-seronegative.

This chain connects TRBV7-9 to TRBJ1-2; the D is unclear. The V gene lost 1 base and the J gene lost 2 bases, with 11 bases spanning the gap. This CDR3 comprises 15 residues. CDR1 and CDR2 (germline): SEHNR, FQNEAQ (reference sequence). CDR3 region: CASSLEPTPNYGYTF. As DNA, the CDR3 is TGTGCCAGCAGCTTAGAGCCGACTCCCAACTATGGCTACACCTTC.

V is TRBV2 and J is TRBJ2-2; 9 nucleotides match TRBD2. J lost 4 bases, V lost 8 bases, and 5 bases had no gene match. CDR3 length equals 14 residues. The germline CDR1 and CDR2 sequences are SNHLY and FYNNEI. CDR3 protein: CASSRGGSTGELFF. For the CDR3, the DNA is TGTGCCAGCTCGCGGGGGGGAAGCACCGGGGAGCTGTTTTTT.

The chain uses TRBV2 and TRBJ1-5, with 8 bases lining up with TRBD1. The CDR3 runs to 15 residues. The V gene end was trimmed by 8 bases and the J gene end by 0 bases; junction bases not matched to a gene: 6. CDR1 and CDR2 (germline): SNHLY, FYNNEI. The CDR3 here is CASQGAPYSNQPQHF. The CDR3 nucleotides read TGTGCCAGCCAGGGGGCACCGTATAGCAATCAGCCCCAGCATTTT.

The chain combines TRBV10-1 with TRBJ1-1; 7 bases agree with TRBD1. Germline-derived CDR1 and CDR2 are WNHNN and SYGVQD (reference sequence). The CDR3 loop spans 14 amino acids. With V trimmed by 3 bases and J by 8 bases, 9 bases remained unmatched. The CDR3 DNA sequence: TGCGCCAGCAGTGATGGTACAGGGGTGAAGGAAGCTTTCTTT. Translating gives CASSDGTGVKEAFF.

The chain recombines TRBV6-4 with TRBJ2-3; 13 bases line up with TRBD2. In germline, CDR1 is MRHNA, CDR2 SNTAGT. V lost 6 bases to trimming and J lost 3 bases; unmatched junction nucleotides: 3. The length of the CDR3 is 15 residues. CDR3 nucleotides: TGTGCCAGCAGCGGACTAGCGGGGGAAACAGATACGCAGTATTTT. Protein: CASSGLAGETDTQYF.

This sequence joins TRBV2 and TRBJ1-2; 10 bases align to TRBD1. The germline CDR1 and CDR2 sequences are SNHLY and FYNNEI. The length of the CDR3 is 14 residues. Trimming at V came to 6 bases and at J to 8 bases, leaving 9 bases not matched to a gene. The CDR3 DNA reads TGTGCCAGCAGGGGACAGGGGTTAGTGGAAGGCTACACCTTC. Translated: CASRGQGLVEGYTF.

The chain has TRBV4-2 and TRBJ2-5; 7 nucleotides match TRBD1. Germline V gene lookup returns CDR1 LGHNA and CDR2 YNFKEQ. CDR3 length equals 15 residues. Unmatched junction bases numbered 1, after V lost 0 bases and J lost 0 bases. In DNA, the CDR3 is TGTGCCAGCAGCCAAGAAGGGACAGACCAAGAGACCCAGTACTTC. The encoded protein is CASSQEGTDQETQYF.

CDR3 in amino acids: CSVAREGTEAFF. CDR3 bases: TGCAGCGTTGCTAGGGAGGGCACTGAAGCTTTCTTT. The rearrangement links TRBV29-1 to TRBJ1-1, with no clear D. The germline gives CDR1 SQVTM, CDR2 ANQGSEA. Trimming shortened V by 4 bases and J by 4 bases, and 10 bases separated the two germline ends. The CDR3 sequence is 12 residues long.

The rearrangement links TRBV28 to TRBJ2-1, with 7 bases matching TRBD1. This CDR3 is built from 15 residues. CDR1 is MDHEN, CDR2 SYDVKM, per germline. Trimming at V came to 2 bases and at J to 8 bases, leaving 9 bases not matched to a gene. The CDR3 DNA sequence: TGTGCCAGCAGTTTACCCCACAACAGGGGCGATGAGCAGTTCTTC. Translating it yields CASSLPHNRGDEQFF.

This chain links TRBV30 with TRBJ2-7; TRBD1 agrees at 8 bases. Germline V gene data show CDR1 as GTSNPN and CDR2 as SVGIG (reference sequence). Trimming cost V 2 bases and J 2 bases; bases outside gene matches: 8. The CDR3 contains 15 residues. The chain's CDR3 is CAWSRRTGLTYEQYF. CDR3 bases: TGTGCCTGGAGTAGAAGGACAGGGCTGACCTACGAGCAGTACTTC.

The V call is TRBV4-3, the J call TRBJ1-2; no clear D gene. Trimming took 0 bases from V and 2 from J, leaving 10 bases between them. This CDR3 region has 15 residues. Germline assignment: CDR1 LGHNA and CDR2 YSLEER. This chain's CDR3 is CASSQDWGGNYGYTF. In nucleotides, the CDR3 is TGCGCCAGCAGCCAAGATTGGGGAGGGAACTATGGCTACACCTTC.

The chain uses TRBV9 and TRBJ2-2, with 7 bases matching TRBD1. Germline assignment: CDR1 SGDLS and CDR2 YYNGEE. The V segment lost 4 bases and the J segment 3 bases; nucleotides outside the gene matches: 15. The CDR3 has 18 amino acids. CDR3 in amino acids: CASSIPAATGSHTGELFF. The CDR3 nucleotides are TGTGCCAGCAGCATCCCAGCGGCGACAGGGTCCCACACCGGGGAGCTGTTTTTT. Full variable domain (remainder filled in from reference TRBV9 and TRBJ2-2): DSGVTQTPKHLITATGQRVTLRCSPRSGDLSVYWYQQSLDQGLQFLIQYYNGEERAKGNILERFSAQQFPDLHSELNLSSLELGDSALYFCASSIPAATGSHTGELFFGEGSRLTVL.

The CDR3 nucleotides are TGTGCCAGCAGTAACAATCATAATACTGAAGCTTTCTTT. Amino acids: CASSNNHNTEAFF. This chain joins TRBV11-2 and TRBJ1-1; D unresolved. There are 13 residues in the CDR3. Trimming left V 6 bases short and J 5 bases short, with 13 bases between. Germline V CDR1 and CDR2: SGHAT, FQNNGV. Using reference TRBV11-2 and TRBJ1-1 for the parts outside the CDR3, the full variable domain is EAGVAQSPRYKIIEKRQSVAFWCNPISGHATLYWYQQILGQGPKLLIQFQNNGVVDDSQLPKDRFSAERLKGVDSTLKIQPAKLEDSAVYLCASSNNHNTEAFFGQGTRLTVV.

CDR3 nucleotides: TGTGCCAGCAGCGAGTCGTATTCCGGAAACACCATATATTTT. Its translation is CASSESYSGNTIYF. The gene calls are TRBV7-7 and TRBJ1-3, with D unresolved. The CDR3 length is 14 residues. V lost 5 bases and J lost 4, with 12 bases in between. Germline V lookup: CDR1 SSHAT, CDR2 FNYEAQ (reference sequence). The complete variable domain, with remaining parts taken from reference TRBV7-7 and TRBJ1-3, reads GAGVSQSPRYKVTKRGQDVTLRCDPISSHATLYWYQQALGQGPEFLTYFNYEAQPDKSGLPSDRFSAERPEGSISTLTIQRTEQRDSAMYRCASSESYSGNTIYFGEGSWLTVV.

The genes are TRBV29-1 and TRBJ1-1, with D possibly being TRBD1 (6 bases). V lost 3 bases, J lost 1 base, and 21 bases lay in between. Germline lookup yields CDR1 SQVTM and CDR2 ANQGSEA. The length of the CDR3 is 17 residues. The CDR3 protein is CSVESQAGGGGNTEAFF. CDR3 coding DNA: TGCAGCGTTGAGTCACAGGCGGGAGGGGGGGGGAACACTGAAGCTTTCTTT.

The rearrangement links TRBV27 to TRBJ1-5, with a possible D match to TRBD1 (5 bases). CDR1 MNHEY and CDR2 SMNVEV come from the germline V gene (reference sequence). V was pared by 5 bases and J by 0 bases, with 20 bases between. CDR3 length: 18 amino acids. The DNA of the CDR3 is TGTGCCAGCAGTCACCTCGGTATGGGGGGTAATAGCAATCAGCCCCAGCATTTT. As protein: CASSHLGMGGNSNQPQHF.

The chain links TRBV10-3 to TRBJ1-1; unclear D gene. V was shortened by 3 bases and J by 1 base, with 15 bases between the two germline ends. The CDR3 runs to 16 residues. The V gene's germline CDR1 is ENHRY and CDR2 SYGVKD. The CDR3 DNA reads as TGTGCCATCAGTGAACCCCCCCGAGTTTCGAACACTGAAGCTTTCTTT. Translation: CAISEPPRVSNTEAFF.

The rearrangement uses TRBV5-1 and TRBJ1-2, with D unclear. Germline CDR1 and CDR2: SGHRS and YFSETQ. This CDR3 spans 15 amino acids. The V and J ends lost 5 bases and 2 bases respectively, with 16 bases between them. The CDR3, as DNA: TGCGCCAGCAGTCGTCAAGCAAACTTGAACTATGGCTACACCTTC. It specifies CASSRQANLNYGYTF.

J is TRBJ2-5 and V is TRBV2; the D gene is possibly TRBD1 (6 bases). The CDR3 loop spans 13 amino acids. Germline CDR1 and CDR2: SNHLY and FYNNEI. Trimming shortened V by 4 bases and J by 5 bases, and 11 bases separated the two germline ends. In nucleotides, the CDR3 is TGTGCCAGCAGTGTCACAGGGAGCGAGACCCAGTACTTC. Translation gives CASSVTGSETQYF.

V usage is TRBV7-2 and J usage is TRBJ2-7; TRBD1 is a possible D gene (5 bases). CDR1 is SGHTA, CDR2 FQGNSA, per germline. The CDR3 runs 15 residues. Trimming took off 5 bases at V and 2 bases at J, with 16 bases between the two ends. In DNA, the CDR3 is TGTGCCAGCAGCCCTAGTCGACAGTTTACCTACGAGCAGTACTTC. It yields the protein CASSPSRQFTYEQYF.

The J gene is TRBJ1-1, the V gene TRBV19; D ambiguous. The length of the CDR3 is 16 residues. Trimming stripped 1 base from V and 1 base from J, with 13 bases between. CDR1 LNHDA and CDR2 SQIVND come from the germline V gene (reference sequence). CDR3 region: CASSIAITHGNTEAFF. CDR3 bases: TGTGCCAGTAGTATAGCCATAACTCACGGGAACACTGAAGCTTTCTTT.

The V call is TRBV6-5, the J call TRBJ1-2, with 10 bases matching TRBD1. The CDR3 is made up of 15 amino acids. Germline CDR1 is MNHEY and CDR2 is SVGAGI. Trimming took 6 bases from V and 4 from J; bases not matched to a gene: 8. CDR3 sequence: CASSLSGTGAYGYTF. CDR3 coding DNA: TGTGCCAGCAGCCTATCCGGGACAGGGGCCTATGGCTACACCTTC.

The CDR3 nucleotides are TGTGCCAGCAGCCACCCGACTCGACAGGCTTCTGGAAACACCATATATTTT. The encoded protein is CASSHPTRQASGNTIYF. J is TRBJ1-3 and V is TRBV7-9; tentative D call: TRBD1 (6 bases). The CDR3 sequence is 17 residues long. Looked up from germline, CDR1 is SEHNR and CDR2 is FQNEAQ (reference sequence). Trimming cost V 5 bases and J 1 base, with 18 bases left between them.